Below, 21 T cell receptor beta chains from the same sample are listed, as sequenced in a study of graft-versus-host responses after intestinal transplantation. Generated by immunoSEQ multiplex PCR, the TCRdb table keeps only in-frame clones and is missing some. This sample yields approximately 7,000 clones, of which about 70% are seen a single time; around 19% belongs to the top ten. The authors processed graft tissue to release intraepithelial and lamina propria lymphocytes. The sequencing here drew on ileum tissue, taken about 230 days after intestinal transplantation. Every receptor here comes from a human patient who received an intestinal transplant, so some T cells may come from the graft donor.

The chain combines TRBV7-6 with TRBJ2-5, with D perhaps given as TRBD1 or TRBD2 (5 bases each). Germline V gene sequence: CDR1 SGHVS, CDR2 FNYEAQ. V dropped 2 bases and J dropped 5 bases, with 15 bases sitting between them. The length of the CDR3 is 15 residues. The CDR3: CASSLSYGDRETQYF. CDR3 coding DNA: TGTGCCAGCAGCTTAAGTTATGGGGACCGGGAGACCCAGTACTTC.

This clone was counted a single time. The chain couples TRBV11-2 to TRBJ2-1; the D is unclear. Trimming shortened V by 2 bases and J by 0 bases, and 14 bases separated the two germline ends. Germline V gene data show CDR1 as SGHAT and CDR2 as FQNNGV. This CDR3 has 17 residues. The CDR3 region has the DNA TGTGCCAGCAGCTTAATATTAGGACCGAACTCCTACAATGAGCAGTTCTTC. Translation gives CASSLILGPNSYNEQFF.

The V and J genes are TRBV4-2 and TRBJ2-1, with 14 bases matching TRBD2. This CDR3 comprises 16 residues. V was pared by 3 bases and J by 6 bases, with 4 bases of the junction left unmatched. Germline V CDR1 and CDR2: LGHNA, YNFKEQ. This CDR3 reads CASSQGLAGDFNEQFF. The CDR3 region has the DNA TGTGCCAGCAGCCAGGGACTAGCGGGAGATTTCAATGAGCAGTTCTTC.

The CDR3 nucleotides read TGTGCCAGCAGCTTAGCGGGGGCCCCCTACAATGAGCAGTTCTTC. Its protein product is CASSLAGAPYNEQFF. The chain employs TRBV7-8 and TRBJ2-1; tentatively, D is TRBD1 (6 bases). Trimming cost V 0 bases and J 2 bases, with 8 bases left between them. The CDR3 loop spans 15 amino acids. CDR1 and CDR2 from the germline V gene are SGHVS and FQNEAQ.

The chain combines TRBV6-6 with TRBJ1-4, with no clear D. Germline assignment: CDR1 MNHNY and CDR2 SVGAGI (reference sequence). Between the trimmed V and J ends, which lost 2 bases and 3 bases, there was a span of 10 bases. This CDR3 is 15 amino acids long. The CDR3 loop is CASSYGGPANEKLFF. CDR3 DNA sequence: TGTGCCAGCAGTTACGGTGGTCCCGCTAATGAAAAACTGTTTTTT.

This clone was seen once. The chain joins TRBV18 to TRBJ1-1; weak D call: TRBD1 (5 bases). This CDR3 contains 14 residues. Trimming took 1 base from V and 5 from J, leaving 11 bases between them. The germline V gene has CDR1 KGHSH and CDR2 LQKENI. The DNA of the CDR3 is TGTGCCAGCTCACCACGGCAGGGATGGACTGAAGCTTTCTTT. As protein: CASSPRQGWTEAFF.

This chain joins TRBV6-1 and TRBJ2-5; D is possibly TRBD2 (5 bases). The length of the CDR3 is 17 residues. V was clipped by 4 bases and J by 3 bases, with 21 bases between them. Germline V lookup: CDR1 MNHNS, CDR2 SASEGT. Written as DNA, the CDR3 is TGTGCCAGCAGTGCTTTATTCAAAGGAGGAAGGGAAGAGACCCAGTACTTC. It is translated as CASSALFKGGREETQYF.

This clone was counted once. The V and J genes are TRBV6-1 and TRBJ1-2; D is uncertain. Trimming pared 1 base from V and 4 bases from J, leaving 10 bases between. This CDR3 has 14 residues. CDR1 MNHNS and CDR2 SASEGT come from the germline V gene. CDR3 sequence reads: CASSEEVSPYGYTF. CDR3 sequence (DNA): TGTGCCAGCAGTGAAGAAGTGTCCCCCTATGGCTACACCTTC.

The chain has TRBV6-6 and TRBJ2-7; D possibly corresponds to TRBD1 (5 bases). CDR1 is MNHNY, CDR2 SVGAGI, per germline (reference sequence). The CDR3 runs to 12 residues. V lost 5 bases to trimming and J lost 3 bases, with 8 bases between them. CDR3 sequence: CASSDSVYEQYV. CDR3 DNA: TGTGCCAGCAGTGACAGTGTCTACGAGCAGTACGTC.

The chain uses TRBV7-9 and TRBJ1-2, with D hard to call. Between the trimmed V and J ends, which lost 6 bases and 8 bases, there was a span of 22 bases. Looked up from germline, CDR1 is SEHNR and CDR2 is FQNEAQ (reference sequence). The CDR3 is made up of 15 amino acids. This chain's CDR3 is CASSFRRNPYRGYTF. CDR3 DNA: TGTGCCAGCAGTTTCAGACGGAACCCCTATCGGGGCTACACCTTC.

V usage is TRBV2 and J usage is TRBJ2-7; D not resolved. The germline V gene has CDR1 SNHLY and CDR2 FYNNEI. V lost 7 bases, J lost 3 bases, and 19 bases lay in between. The CDR3 extends over 15 amino acids. The CDR3 protein is CASTLPGDAGYEQYV. CDR3 bases: TGTGCCAGCACCCTCCCCGGAGACGCCGGCTACGAGCAGTACGTC.

This clone occurred a few times. The rearrangement uses TRBV5-4 and TRBJ2-7; TRBD1 is a possible D gene (6 bases). V lost 4 bases, J lost 7 bases, and 21 bases lay in between. Germline V gene lookup returns CDR1 SGHNT and CDR2 YYREEE (reference sequence). This CDR3 contains 15 residues. The CDR3 nucleotides read TGTGCCAGCAGCCAGGGGATCGGTCGTTCGTGGGAGCAGTACGTC. This codes for CASSQGIGRSWEQYV.

V is TRBV11-2 and J is TRBJ1-6, with D possibly being TRBD1 (6 bases). The germline CDR1 and CDR2 sequences are SGHAT and FQNNGV. The CDR3 is 14 residues long. With 2 bases removed from V and 15 bases from J, the gap between germline ends came to 17 bases. Here the CDR3 DNA reads TGTGCCAGCAGCTTACAGGGGTATAATTCAGGCCTCCACTTT. Protein product: CASSLQGYNSGLHF.

This chain uses TRBV5-5 with TRBJ2-7; TRBD1 matches 7 bases. Germline V gene sequence: CDR1 SGHKS, CDR2 YYEKEE (reference sequence). CDR3 length: 12 amino acids. The CDR3 spells CASSLLGQPSWV. The CDR3 bases are TGTGCCAGCAGCTTGCTGGGACAGCCGAGTTGGGTC.

The chain combines TRBV11-2 with TRBJ2-3; D might be TRBD1 (6 bases). This CDR3 contains 15 residues. With 5 bases removed from V and 4 bases from J, the gap between germline ends came to 16 bases. In germline, CDR1 is SGHAT, CDR2 FQNNGV. CDR3 bases: TGTGCCAGCAGCGGATGGACAGAGTCCGCAGATACGCAGTATTTT. Its protein is CASSGWTESADTQYF. Full variable domain (missing parts from reference TRBV11-2 and TRBJ2-3): EAGVAQSPRYKIIEKRQSVAFWCNPISGHATLYWYQQILGQGPKLLIQFQNNGVVDDSQLPKDRFSAERLKGVDSTLKIQPAKLEDSAVYLCASSGWTESADTQYFGPGTRLTVL.

V and J are TRBV7-2 and TRBJ2-3; D gene unclear. Trimming stripped 5 bases from V and 6 bases from J, with 9 bases between. This CDR3 has 12 residues. The germline V gene has CDR1 SGHTA and CDR2 FQGNSA. Here the CDR3 reads CASSPAADTQYF. As DNA, the CDR3 is TGTGCCAGCAGCCCCGCGGCGGATACGCAGTATTTT.

The chain links TRBV28 to TRBJ2-1; D is undetermined. Deletions cut 1 base from V and 0 bases from J, with 10 bases between. Germline lookup yields CDR1 MDHEN and CDR2 SYDVKM. The CDR3 consists of 16 residues. The CDR3 here is CASSLSRIDSYNEQFF. The CDR3 nucleotides read TGTGCCAGCAGTTTATCACGGATTGACTCCTACAATGAGCAGTTCTTC. The variable domain in full, completed from reference TRBV28 and TRBJ2-1, reads DVKVTQSSRYLVKRTGEKVFLECVQDMDHENMFWYRQDPGLGLRLIYFSYDVKMKEKGDIPEGYSVSREKKERFSLILESASTNQTSMYLCASSLSRIDSYNEQFFGPGTRLTVL.

The chain couples TRBV30 to TRBJ1-1, with D uncertain. V was pared by 4 bases and J by 1 base, with 16 bases between. This CDR3 spans 15 amino acids. Germline CDR1 reads GTSNPN; CDR2 reads SVGIG (reference sequence). The DNA of the CDR3 is TGTGCCTGGAAAGAGGCGGGGAGTCGGAACACTGAAGCTTTCTTT. It encodes CAWKEAGSRNTEAFF.

This chain uses TRBV5-4 with TRBJ2-5; 11 nucleotides match TRBD2. J gave up 1 base and V 4 bases, and 9 bases lay outside the gene matches. The V gene's germline CDR1 is SGHNT and CDR2 YYREEE (reference sequence). This CDR3 region has 17 residues. Here the CDR3 DNA reads TGTGCCAGCAGCGAGGAACTAGCGGGGGCCCGCCAAGAGACCCAGTACTTC. This codes for CASSEELAGARQETQYF. Variable domain in full (rest from reference TRBV5-4 and TRBJ2-5): ETGVTQSPTHLIKTRGQQVTLRCSSQSGHNTVSWYQQALGQGPQFIFQYYREEENGRGNFPPRFSGLQFPNYSSELNVNALELDDSALYLCASSEELAGARQETQYFGPGTRLLVL.

This clone showed up just once. This rearrangement joins TRBV6-1 to TRBJ2-7; possibly TRBD2 for D (5 bases). This CDR3 has 15 residues. The ends were cut back, 8 bases at V and 6 bases at J, with 23 bases in the middle. Germline loops: CDR1 MNHNS, CDR2 SASEGT. The CDR3, as DNA: TGTGCCAGCGTCCCGTTCATTAGAGGGTTTGGCGAGCAGTACGTC. It codes for CASVPFIRGFGEQYV.

The rearrangement links TRBV15 to TRBJ2-1; D possibly corresponds to TRBD2 (6 bases). CDR1 LNHNV and CDR2 YYDKDF come from the germline V gene (reference sequence). V was pared by 6 bases and J by 3 bases, with 15 bases between. CDR3 length equals 15 residues. CDR3 region: CATRPPQGGYNEQFF. CDR3 nucleotide sequence: TGTGCCACCAGGCCCCCGCAGGGAGGCTACAATGAGCAGTTCTTC.